Presented here are 6 T cell receptor beta chains from one specimen sequenced in a study of vaccination and CD4 T cells after COVID-19. The antigens of these receptors remain unknown. The sample's treatment: roughly 10-day PBMC culture with coronavirus spike peptide pools or control peptides (ViraFEST assay). The Oncomine TCR Beta short-read assay was applied to DNA of cultured CD4+ T cells. MiXCR, run by TCRdb on the PCR reads, gives a single entry per CDR3 protein. In the table there are around 8,600 distinct CDR3 sequences, around two thirds of which are singletons. Sequences were obtained from CD4+ T cells from blood, cultured in vitro. The receptors here all came from a human donor who had recovered from COVID-19.

This chain connects TRBV28 to TRBJ1-1; D is unclear. The CDR3 covers 14 residues. V was cut by 5 bases and J by 1 base, with 11 bases left in between. Germline lookup yields CDR1 MDHEN and CDR2 SYDVKM. In DNA, the CDR3 is TGTGCCAGCAGTCCCCGAGTGGGGAACACTGAAGCTTTCTTT. It codes for CASSPRVGNTEAFF.

The V and J genes are TRBV20-1 and TRBJ1-2; no clear D. The germline V and J ends were trimmed by 2 bases and 8 bases, with 15 bases remaining between them. The CDR3 consists of 13 residues. In germline, CDR1 is DFQATT, CDR2 SNEGSKA (reference sequence). As DNA, the CDR3 is TGCAGTGCTAGATTCCCGGTGGGAGGGGGCTACACCTTC. Protein product: CSARFPVGGGYTF.

Only a few counts were recorded for this clonotype. J is TRBJ1-2 and V is TRBV28, with TRBD1 identical over 7 bases. CDR3 length: 14 residues. CDR1 and CDR2 from the germline V gene are MDHEN and SYDVKM. The junction had 7 bases not matched to a gene; V was cut back by 5 bases and J by 4 bases. CDR3 region: CASSLPGQIYGYTF. The CDR3 DNA reads as TGTGCCAGCAGTCTTCCGGGACAGATCTATGGCTACACCTTC.

This clonotype turned up a few times. The J gene is TRBJ1-6, the V gene TRBV6-1; TRBD1 matches 11 bases. Germline values: CDR1 MNHNS, CDR2 SASEGT. With 5 bases clipped from V and 11 bases from J, the junction kept 5 bases outside the gene matches. CDR3 length equals 14 residues. The CDR3 here is CASSRGQGETPLHF. The CDR3 DNA is TGTGCCAGCAGTCGGGGACAGGGGGAAACACCCCTCCACTTT.

The chain employs TRBV6-1 and TRBJ2-2, with 7 nucleotides matching TRBD2. There are 13 residues in the CDR3. Trimming at V came to 3 bases and at J to 10 bases, leaving 5 bases not matched to a gene. Per the germline V gene, CDR1 is MNHNS and CDR2 is SASEGT. CDR3 loop: CASSEREREELFF. DNA of the CDR3: TGTGCCAGCAGTGAGCGGGAGAGGGAGGAGCTGTTTTTT.

This chain joins TRBV21-1 and TRBJ1-5. TRBV21-1 is classified as a pseudogene. This CDR3 has 13 amino acids. CDR3 protein: CASSIGWGQPQHF. CDR3 sequence (DNA): TGTGCCAGCAGCATAGGATGGGGTCAGCCCCAGCATTTT.